Sequencing of this T cell receptor beta chain was carried out in a study of blood T cell repertoires in COVID-19 (dated by TCRdb to the early 2020s). In the study overall: Collaborator samples came from the United States, Italy and Spain and covered acute and convalescent phases of COVID-19. The prospective study material was composed of cDNA or gDNA derived from T cells, B-cell-depleted T cells, or PBMCs. The dataset comprised deeply sampled blood TCRbeta repertoires from subjects exposed to, actively infected with, or recovered from COVID-19. The repertoires were released in a freely available public database intended as a resource for research on the immune response to SARS-CoV-2. The samples were drawn from two sources: the first 160 participants of the ongoing ImmuneRACE study, and some 1,300 subjects contributed by 6 global collaborators. Nearly every sample came with metadata listing a de-identified subject ID, COVID-19 status, age in years and sex. HLA class I and class II types, where available, came from metadata supplied by the sample provider rather than from assay-based typing. Here is what the overall study found, with its caveats: How much clinical and demographic metadata was included differed by source and by participant, and the metadata was provided uncurated.

Concerning this clone itself: This receptor's antigen is unknown. No much larger clonotype is one base removed from it; base qualities were not supplied.

CDR1 and CDR2 are read off the germline V gene as MNHEY and SVGEGT. The CDR3 runs 15 residues from the cysteine to the phenylalanine. This entry keeps only the CDR3 DNA: 45 bases, framed from base 1. A distance of 16 bases separates the germline ends of V and J, which lose 2 bases and 6 bases respectively. The immunoSEQ Assay, a bias-controlled multiplex PCR, was used to amplify TCRbeta CDR3 regions from genomic DNA. The published analysis was carried out like this. Nucleated cell counts per sample were estimated from amplification of reference gene primers within the assay. Sequence reads were collapsed and filtered to measure the absolute abundance of every unique TCRbeta CDR3 rearrangement. For each sample, productive Simpson clonality was calculated by taking the square root of Simpson's diversity index across productive rearrangements. In TCRdb, the immuneACCESS table is reduced to in-frame sequences with V and J assigned. These tables do not hold every clone; where another copy was compared, an unresolved V gene accounts for under half, and the others remain unexplained. V, J and clone size reflect that table, while D and trimming were determined from the DNA. Here the sample has 45,000 to 65,000 clones; more than 65% occur a single time. Roughly 25% of the sample rests with the top ten.

Whole blood was collected in K2EDTA tubes by collaborating institutions according to the institutions' own protocols. For TCRbeta analysis, collaborator samples were shipped as frozen whole blood, as isolated PBMCs, or as DNA extracted from either sample type. The sample consisted of peripheral blood. The V and J segments used are TRBV6-2 or TRBV6-3 and TRBJ1-1, with no D gene named confidently. The sequence was obtained from a human donor in a cohort sampled during active COVID-19. The CDR3 reads as follows: CASSYRRTAIPEAFF. The nucleotide sequence is given as TGTGCCAGCAGTTACAGACGGACTGCGATACCTGAAGCTTTCTTT.